A single sample is the source of the 5 T cell receptor beta chains below, sequenced in a study of blood T cell repertoires in COVID-19. Data came from immunoSEQ multiplex PCR; TCRdb stores just in-frame clones and leaves some out. The table includes around 230,000 clones, over 80% detected once. Sequencing was carried out using peripheral blood. The receptor source for this set is a man in his forties with acute or convalescent COVID-19.

V is TRBV19 and J is TRBJ2-7; TRBD2 matches 10 bases. Trimming cost V 5 bases and J 3 bases; bases outside gene matches: 10. The CDR3 has 16 amino acids. Germline-derived CDR1 and CDR2 are LNHDA and SQIVND (reference sequence). The CDR3 coding sequence is TGTGCCAGTAGTCTTCTAGCGGGAGAGACTGGCTACGAGCAGTACTTC. It codes for CASSLLAGETGYEQYF.

This chain uses TRBV7-9 with TRBJ2-2, with TRBD2 matching over 8 bases. CDR1 is SEHNR, CDR2 FQNEAQ, per germline (reference sequence). The CDR3 totals 13 residues. The V gene end was trimmed by 8 bases and the J gene end by 5 bases; junction bases not matched to a gene: 4. This CDR3 reads CASREGLTGELFF. As DNA, the CDR3 is TGTGCCAGCCGGGAGGGCCTAACCGGGGAGCTGTTTTTT.

The chain couples TRBV7-2 to TRBJ2-4, with D possibly being TRBD2 (5 bases). This CDR3 is 14 amino acids long. Germline V gene data show CDR1 as SGHTA and CDR2 as FQGNSA. V was cut by 5 bases and J by 8 bases, with 16 bases left in between. The CDR3 DNA reads TGTGCCAGCAGCACGGGGTTCTTCGGGGACATTCAGTACTTC. This translates into CASSTGFFGDIQYF. The whole variable domain, filled in from reference TRBV7-2 and TRBJ2-4, reads GAGVSQSPSNKVTEKGKDVELRCDPISGHTALYWYRQSLGQGLEFLIYFQGNSAPDKSGLPSDRFSAERTGGSVSTLTIQRTQQEDSAVYLCASSTGFFGDIQYFGAGTRLSVL.

The chain links TRBV9 to TRBJ2-1; maybe TRBD2 (6 bases). The CDR3 sequence is 15 residues long. Between the trimmed V and J ends, which lost 3 bases and 1 base, there was a span of 11 bases. The germline CDR1 and CDR2 sequences are SGDLS and YYNGEE. This chain's CDR3 is CASSAGLVSYNEQFF. The CDR3 DNA follows: TGTGCCAGCAGCGCGGGACTCGTATCCTACAATGAGCAGTTCTTC.

J is TRBJ2-1 and V is TRBV6-5; the match to TRBD1 covers 8 bases. Losses at the gene ends were 5 bases for V and 7 bases for J; bases not matched to a gene: 4. The CDR3 runs 13 residues. From germline, CDR1 is MNHEY and CDR2 SVGAGI. The CDR3 DNA reads as TGTGCCAGCAGTCGCGACAGGGGAAATGAGCAGTTCTTC. It translates to CASSRDRGNEQFF.